The 4 T cell receptor beta chains below were found in one sample sequenced in a study of beta chain features in type 1 diabetes (dated by TCRdb to the late 2010s). Broader findings and caveats from the paper: Type 1 diabetes patients showed a moderate but significant shortening of TCRB CDR3 length in all four CD4+ subsets.

Libraries were built with the immunoSEQ multiplex PCR assay. The entire isolated RNA was reverse transcribed using the High Capacity cDNA Reverse Transcription Kit, and thus expressed TCRB transcripts were sequenced. TCRdb obtained this table from immuneACCESS and retained in-frame rearrangements with V and J assigned. These tables miss some clones; where compared with another copy, unresolved V genes account for less than half of the shortfall, and the remainder is unexplained. This sample has 280,000 or so clones in its table, and 14% to 15% of those were observed once. Of the sample, about 0.014% falls within the top ten clones. Antigens of these TCRs are unknown. Sequenced input: naive CD4+ T cells from blood. In light of the paper, this sample's cell subset or site label describes: true naive CD4+ T cells. These receptors were obtained from a man aged 18 to 29 with type 1 diabetes.

The chain uses TRBV5-1 and TRBJ2-1, with D possibly being TRBD2 (6 bases). Trimming took 3 bases from V and 9 from J, leaving 19 bases between them. Germline-derived CDR1 and CDR2 are SGHRS and YFSETQ. This CDR3 is built from 15 residues. CDR3 region: CASSSRGGGGGEQFF. The CDR3 region has the DNA TGCGCCAGCAGCTCGAGGGGAGGTGGTGGTGGTGAGCAGTTCTTC.

This clone was counted a few times. The V and J genes are TRBV30 and TRBJ2-1, with TRBD2 as a possible D gene (6 bases). The CDR3 has 13 residues. The germline V and J ends were trimmed by 8 bases and 4 bases, with 15 bases remaining between them. CDR1 is GTSNPN and CDR2 is SVGIG in the germline V gene (reference sequence). This CDR3 is CAGGLARYNEQFF. The CDR3 bases are TGTGCCGGAGGGCTAGCGCGATACAATGAGCAGTTCTTC.

The chain recombines TRBV7-9 with TRBJ2-1, with 11 bases identical to TRBD1. The CDR3 length is 15 residues. From germline, CDR1 is SEHNR and CDR2 FQNEAQ (reference sequence). V was pared by 6 bases and J by 7 bases, with 8 bases of the junction left unmatched. The CDR3 DNA sequence: TGTGCCAGCAGTTTCACGGGACAGGGGGGAAATGAGCAGTTCTTC. Its translation: CASSFTGQGGNEQFF. Variable domain in full (rest from reference TRBV7-9 and TRBJ2-1): DTGVSQNPRHKITKRGQNVTFRCDPISEHNRLYWYRQTLGQGPEFLTYFQNEAQLEKSRLLSDRFSAERPKGSFSTLEIQRTEQGDSAMYLCASSFTGQGGNEQFFGPGTRLTVL.

This clone was observed a handful of times. The genes are TRBV19 and TRBJ2-6; D remains unclear. V lost 5 bases, J lost 0 bases, and 17 bases lay in between. The CDR3 consists of 18 residues. CDR1 and CDR2 (germline): LNHDA, SQIVND (reference sequence). CDR3 in amino acids: CASSAYTVFGSGANVLTF. The CDR3 coding sequence is TGTGCCAGTAGTGCCTACACAGTGTTCGGCTCTGGGGCCAACGTCCTGACTTTC.